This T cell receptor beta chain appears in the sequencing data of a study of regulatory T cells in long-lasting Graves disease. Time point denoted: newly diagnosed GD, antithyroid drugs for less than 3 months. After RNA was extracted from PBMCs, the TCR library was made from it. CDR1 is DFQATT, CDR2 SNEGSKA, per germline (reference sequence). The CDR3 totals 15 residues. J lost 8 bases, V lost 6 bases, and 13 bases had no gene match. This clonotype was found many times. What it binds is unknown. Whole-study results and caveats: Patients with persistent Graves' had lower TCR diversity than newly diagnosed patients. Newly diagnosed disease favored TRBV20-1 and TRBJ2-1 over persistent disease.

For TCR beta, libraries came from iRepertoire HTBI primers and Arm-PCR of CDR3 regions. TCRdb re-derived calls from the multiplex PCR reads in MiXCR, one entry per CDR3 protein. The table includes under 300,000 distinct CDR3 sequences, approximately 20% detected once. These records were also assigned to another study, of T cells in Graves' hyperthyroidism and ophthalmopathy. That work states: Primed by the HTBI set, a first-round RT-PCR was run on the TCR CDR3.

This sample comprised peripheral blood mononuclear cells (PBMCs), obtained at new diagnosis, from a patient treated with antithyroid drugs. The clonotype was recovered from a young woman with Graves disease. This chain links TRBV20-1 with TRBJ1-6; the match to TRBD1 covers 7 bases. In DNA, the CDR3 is TGCAGTGCCACCACCCCCAGGGGGGCGGATTCACCCCTCCACTTT. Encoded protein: CSATTPRGADSPLHF.